Sequencing of this T cell receptor (beta chain) was carried out in a study of blood T cells in healthy people across ages. A second roughly 7 to 12 cycle PCR used barcoded and J-beta primers. From the 5' RACE reads, TCRdb called clonotypes with MiXCR, one entry per CDR3 protein. The data hold hundreds of thousands of distinct CDR3 sequences, with roughly 29% observed a single time. The study's findings and limits: Per million T cells, TCR beta diversity dropped about linearly as age rose.

On this clonotype itself: Its antigen is not known.

CDR1 SGDLS and CDR2 YYNGEE come from the germline V gene. V was pared by 2 bases and J by 4 bases, with 12 bases between. The CDR3 has 14 amino acids. The TCR comes from an older woman in good health. Sequencing used blood. The rearrangement joins TRBV9 to TRBJ2-5, with a tentative D call TRBD1 (6 bases). CDR3 DNA sequence: TGTGCCAGCAGCGTCGGACAGTCCTTAGAGACCCAGTACTTC. Protein product: CASSVGQSLETQYF.